Sequencing of this TCR beta chain was carried out in a study of blood T cell repertoires in COVID-19. Source study methods: Counts of nucleated cells, estimated from reference gene primer amplification, were obtained. The protocol was immunoSEQ multiplex PCR, while the TCRdb copy is restricted to in-frame clones and leaves out a portion. The V and J calls and clone size were taken over from that table, and D and trimming were inferred from the DNA. The table includes approximately 210,000 clones, 82% detected once. Source material: PBMCs or T cells enriched from blood (not recorded which). The receptor's source is a woman in her sixties who had recovered from COVID-19.

CDR3 bases: TGTGCCAGCAGCTTGGATCGGGTAAACTCCTACGAGCAGTACTTC. Translation: CASSLDRVNSYEQYF. This chain joins TRBV11-2 and TRBJ2-7; unclear D gene. This CDR3 region has 15 residues. Trimming cost V 3 bases and J 0 bases, with 12 bases left between them. Germline CDR1 and CDR2: SGHAT and FQNNGV.